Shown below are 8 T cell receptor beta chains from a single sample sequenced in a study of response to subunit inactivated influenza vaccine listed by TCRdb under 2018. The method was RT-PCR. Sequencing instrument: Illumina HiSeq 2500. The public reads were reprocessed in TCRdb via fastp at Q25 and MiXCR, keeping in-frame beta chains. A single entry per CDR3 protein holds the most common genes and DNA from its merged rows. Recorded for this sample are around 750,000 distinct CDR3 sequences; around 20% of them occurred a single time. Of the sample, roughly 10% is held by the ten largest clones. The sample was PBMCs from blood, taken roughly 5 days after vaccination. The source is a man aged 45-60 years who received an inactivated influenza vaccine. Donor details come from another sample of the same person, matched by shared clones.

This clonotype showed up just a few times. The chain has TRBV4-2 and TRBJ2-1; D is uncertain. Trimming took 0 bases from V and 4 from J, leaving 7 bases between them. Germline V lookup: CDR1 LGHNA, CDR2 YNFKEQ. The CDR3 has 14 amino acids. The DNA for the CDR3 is TGTGCCAGCAGCCAAGATTGGAGTTACAATGAGCAGTTCTTC. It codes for CASSQDWSYNEQFF.

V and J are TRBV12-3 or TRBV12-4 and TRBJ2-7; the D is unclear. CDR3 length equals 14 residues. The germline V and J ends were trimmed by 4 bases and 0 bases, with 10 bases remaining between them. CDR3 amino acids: CASSSPLFSYEQYF. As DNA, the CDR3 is TGTGCCAGCAGTTCGCCATTATTCTCCTACGAGCAGTACTTC.

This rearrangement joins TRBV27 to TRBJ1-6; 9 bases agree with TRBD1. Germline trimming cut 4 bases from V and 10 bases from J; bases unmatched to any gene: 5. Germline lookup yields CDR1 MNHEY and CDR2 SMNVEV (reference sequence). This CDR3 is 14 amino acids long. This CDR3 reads CASSSDRGSSPLHF. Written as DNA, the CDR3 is TGTGCCAGCAGTTCAGACAGGGGGTCCTCACCCCTCCACTTT.

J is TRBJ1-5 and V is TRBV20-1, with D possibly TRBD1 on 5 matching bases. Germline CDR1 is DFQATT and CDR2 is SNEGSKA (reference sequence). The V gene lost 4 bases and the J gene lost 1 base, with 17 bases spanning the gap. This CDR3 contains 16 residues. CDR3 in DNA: TGCAGTGCTACCTGGGGGAGTTCAAGAAGCAATCAGCCCCAGCATTTT. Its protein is CSATWGSSRSNQPQHF.

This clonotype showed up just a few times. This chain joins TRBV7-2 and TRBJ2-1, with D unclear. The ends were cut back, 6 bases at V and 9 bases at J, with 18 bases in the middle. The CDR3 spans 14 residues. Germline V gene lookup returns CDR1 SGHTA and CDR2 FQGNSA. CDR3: CASSFVGSYGEQFF. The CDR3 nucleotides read TGTGCCAGCAGTTTCGTCGGATCGTATGGTGAGCAGTTCTTC. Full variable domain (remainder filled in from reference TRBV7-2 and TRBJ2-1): GAGVSQSPSNKVTEKGKDVELRCDPISGHTALYWYRQSLGQGLEFLIYFQGNSAPDKSGLPSDRFSAERTGGSVSTLTIQRTQQEDSAVYLCASSFVGSYGEQFFGPGTRLTVL.

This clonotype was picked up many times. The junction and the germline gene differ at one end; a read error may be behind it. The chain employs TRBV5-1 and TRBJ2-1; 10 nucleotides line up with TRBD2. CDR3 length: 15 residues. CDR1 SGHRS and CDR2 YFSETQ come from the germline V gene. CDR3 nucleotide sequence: TGTGCCAGCAGTCCCGGGACTAGCGTCTACAATGAGCAGTTCTTC. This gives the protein CASSPGTSVYNEQFF. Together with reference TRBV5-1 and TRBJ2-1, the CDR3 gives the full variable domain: KAGVTQTPRYLIKTRGQQVTLSCSPISGHRSVSWYQQTPGQGLQFLFEYFSETQRNKGNFPGRFSGRQFSNSRSEMNVSTLELGDSALYLCASSPGTSVYNEQFFGPGTRLTVL.

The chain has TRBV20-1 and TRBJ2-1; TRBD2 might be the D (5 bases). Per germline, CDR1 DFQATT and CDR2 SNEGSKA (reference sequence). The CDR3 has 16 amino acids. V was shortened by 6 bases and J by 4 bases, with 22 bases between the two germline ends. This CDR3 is CSAPTRGAMGYNEQFF. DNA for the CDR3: TGCAGTGCCCCGACCCGGGGAGCCATGGGTTACAATGAGCAGTTCTTC.

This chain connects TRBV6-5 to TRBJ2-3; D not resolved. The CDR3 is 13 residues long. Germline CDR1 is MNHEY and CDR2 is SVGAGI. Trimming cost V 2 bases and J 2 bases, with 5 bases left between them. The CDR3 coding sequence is TGTGCCAGCAGTTACCAGTCCACAGATACGCAGTATTTT. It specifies CASSYQSTDTQYF.